The rows below give T cell receptor beta chains drawn from one sample of a study of blood T cell repertoires in COVID-19. The table came from immunoSEQ multiplex PCR; TCRdb's copy has only in-frame clones and leaves some out. The data hold 200,000 to 250,000 clones, with approximately 90% observed a single time. Sequencing input: peripheral blood. These receptors originate from a middle-aged woman with acute or convalescent COVID-19. CDR3s include the opening cysteine and the closing phenylalanine or tryptophan. A D gene is named only where the DNA matches it firmly. Expanded clones get a size class; other rows say once, few or many, or leave the size out.

V	D	J	length	size	CDR3	DNA
TRBV7-8	.	TRBJ1-1	14	.	CASSSQGFSTEAFF	TGTGCCAGCAGCTCCCAGGGTTTTTCCACTGAAGCTTTCTTT
TRBV7-9	.	TRBJ1-4	14	.	CASSLGRSDEKLFF	TGTGCCAGCAGCTTAGGGCGGAGCGATGAAAAACTGTTTTTT
TRBV7-9	TRBD1	TRBJ1-6	14	once	CASSVQGGESPLHF	TGTGCCAGCAGCGTACAGGGGGGCGAGTCACCCCTCCACTTT
TRBV29-1	TRBD2	TRBJ2-5	14	.	CSARRGDSAETQYF	TGCAGCGCTCGGCGGGGGGATTCGGCGGAGACCCAGTACTTC
TRBV11-2	TRBD2	TRBJ2-1	17	.	CASSSLWLAGGPGEQFF	TGTGCCAGCAGCTCCCTTTGGCTAGCGGGGGGGCCCGGGGAGCAGTTCTTC
TRBV2	TRBD2	TRBJ2-5	16	.	CASRPIAGGTQETQYF	TGTGCCAGCAGGCCAATAGCGGGGGGGACCCAAGAGACCCAGTACTTC
TRBV3-1/TRBV3-2	.	TRBJ2-1	16	.	CASTKRGGGDYNEQFF	TGTGCCAGCACCAAAAGGGGCGGGGGCGACTACAATGAGCAGTTCTTC
TRBV4-1	.	TRBJ2-5	18	.	CASSPLFLRERGQETQYF	TGCGCCAGCAGCCCCCTTTTCCTCAGGGAAAGAGGCCAAGAGACCCAGTACTTC
TRBV7-6	TRBD1	TRBJ1-4	15	.	CASSLRTGANEKLFF	TGTGCCAGCAGCCTAAGGACAGGGGCTAATGAAAAACTGTTTTTT
TRBV7-9	.	TRBJ1-1	12	.	CASSPGDTEAFF	TGTGCCAGCAGCCCCGGGGACACTGAAGCTTTCTTT
TRBV29-1	.	TRBJ2-3	16	once	CSVPRPGEISTDTQYF	TGCAGCGTCCCCAGGCCGGGGGAGATTAGCACAGATACGCAGTATTTT
TRBV5-1	TRBD1	TRBJ1-6	15	.	CASSQGGTNNSPLHF	TGCGCCAGCAGCCAGGGGGGCACTAATAATTCACCCCTCCACTTT
TRBV6-5	TRBD1	TRBJ1-2	14	.	CASSGTASGYGYTF	TGTGCCAGCAGCGGGACAGCCTCAGGTTATGGCTACACCTTC
TRBV25-1	.	TRBJ1-2	16	.	CATSGLRAVAYYGYTF	TGTGCCACCAGCGGACTTCGGGCAGTGGCCTATTATGGCTACACCTTC
TRBV5-1	.	TRBJ1-3	15	.	CASSLGQGDGNTIYF	TGCGCCAGCAGCTTAGGTCAGGGTGATGGAAACACCATATATTTT
TRBV6-1	.	TRBJ1-5	18	.	CASSETARWGGSNQPQHF	TGTGCCAGCAGTGAAACAGCCAGATGGGGAGGGAGCAATCAGCCCCAGCATTTT
TRBV6-6	.	TRBJ1-5	15	.	CASSTGLGSNQPQHF	TGTGCCAGCAGTACAGGGCTAGGGAGCAATCAGCCCCAGCATTTT
TRBV6-4	TRBD2	TRBJ2-3	17	.	CASSTGTSGGATDTQYF	TGTGCCAGCAGTACCGGGACTAGCGGGGGGGCCACAGATACGCAGTATTTT
TRBV7-9	.	TRBJ1-4	15	.	CASSLATGEVEKLFF	TGTGCCAGCAGCTTAGCGACGGGGGAGGTTGAAAAACTGTTTTTT
TRBV6-2/TRBV6-3	.	TRBJ1-5	12	.	CASSGQNQPQHF	TGTGCCAGCAGTGGACAGAATCAGCCCCAGCATTTT
TRBV18	TRBD1	TRBJ2-1	16	.	CASSPYGQGTYNEQFF	TGTGCCAGCTCACCTTACGGACAGGGGACCTACAATGAGCAGTTCTTC
TRBV5-1	TRBD2	TRBJ2-5	15	.	CASSKGLAGEETQYF	TGCGCCAGCAGCAAAGGACTAGCGGGGGAAGAGACCCAGTACTTC
TRBV2	TRBD1	TRBJ1-2	16	.	CASSEDVGQALGGYTF	TGTGCCAGCAGTGAAGACGTGGGACAGGCGCTCGGTGGCTACACCTTC
TRBV6-5	.	TRBJ1-2	14	.	CASRTPGGDYGYTF	TGTGCCAGCAGGACCCCCGGGGGGGACTATGGCTACACCTTC
TRBV7-3	TRBD1	TRBJ2-3	14	.	CASSPGGITDTQYF	TGTGCCAGCAGTCCAGGGGGAATCACAGATACGCAGTATTTT
TRBV30	.	TRBJ1-4	14	.	CAWSRGNRNEKLFF	TGTGCCTGGAGTCGAGGGAATCGTAATGAAAAACTGTTTTTT
TRBV18	TRBD1	TRBJ1-1	13	.	CASSRTGDTEAFF	TGTGCCAGCTCGCGCACAGGGGACACTGAAGCTTTCTTT
TRBV29-1	.	TRBJ1-1	10	.	CSVDSTEAFF	TGCAGCGTGGACAGCACTGAAGCTTTCTTT
TRBV25-1	.	TRBJ1-1	11	once	CASNGGTEAFF	TGTGCCAGCAACGGGGGGACTGAAGCTTTCTTT
TRBV5-1	TRBD1	TRBJ2-5	14	.	CASSWGTAQETQYF	TGCGCCAGCAGCTGGGGGACAGCGCAAGAGACCCAGTACTTC
TRBV5-5	TRBD2	TRBJ2-5	16	.	CASSLSGGTPQETQYF	TGTGCCAGCAGCTTGAGCGGGGGGACGCCTCAAGAGACCCAGTACTTC
TRBV15	TRBD1	TRBJ1-1	13	.	CATSTLRQGEAFF	TGTGCCACCAGCACACTAAGACAGGGAGAAGCTTTCTTT
TRBV3-1/TRBV3-2	.	TRBJ2-3	13	.	CASSPPLTDTQYF	TGTGCCAGCAGCCCACCACTTACAGATACGCAGTATTTT
TRBV2	TRBD1	TRBJ2-5	13	.	CASSDDRGETQYF	TGTGCCAGCAGTGACGACAGGGGGGAGACCCAGTACTTC
TRBV10-2	TRBD1	TRBJ1-1	12	.	CASNDRGTEAFF	TGCGCCAGCAACGACAGGGGAACTGAAGCTTTCTTT
TRBV2	.	TRBJ1-1	14	.	CATSWGEGNTEAFF	TGTGCCACCTCCTGGGGGGAAGGGAACACTGAAGCTTTCTTT
TRBV5-1	.	TRBJ2-1	15	.	CASSQGRGAQNEQFF	TGCGCCAGCAGCCAGGGGAGGGGTGCCCAGAATGAGCAGTTCTTC
TRBV10-2	.	TRBJ2-3	14	.	CASSAGVGADTQYF	TGCGCCAGCAGTGCAGGGGTCGGGGCAGATACGCAGTATTTT
TRBV10-3	.	TRBJ2-1	15	.	CAISERAAPYNEQFF	TGTGCCATCAGTGAGCGCGCTGCCCCCTACAATGAGCAGTTCTTC
TRBV11-2	TRBD1	TRBJ1-1	14	.	CASSLAPGGTEAFF	TGTGCCAGCAGCTTAGCGCCAGGGGGGACGGAAGCTTTCTTT
TRBV5-1	.	TRBJ2-6	17	.	CASSLQGAGSGANVLTF	TGCGCCAGCAGCTTGCAGGGCGCAGGCTCTGGGGCCAACGTCCTGACTTTC
TRBV20-1	.	TRBJ1-6	16	.	CSASQSGTEGNSPLHF	TGCAGTGCTAGTCAATCCGGGACTGAGGGAAATTCACCCCTCCACTTT
TRBV3-1/TRBV3-2	.	TRBJ1-4	14	.	CASSQERVSEKLFF	TGTGCCAGCAGCCAAGAGAGGGTGAGCGAAAAACTGTTTTTT
TRBV9	.	TRBJ2-3	15	.	CASSVVARGTDTQYF	TGTGCCAGCAGCGTAGTGGCGCGAGGTACAGATACGCAGTATTTT
TRBV5-1	TRBD1	TRBJ1-4	16	.	CASSWGQGPTSEKLFF	TGCGCCAGCAGCTGGGGACAGGGGCCTACTTCTGAAAAACTGTTTTTT
TRBV4-1	.	TRBJ1-5	14	.	CASSRDRSNQPQHF	TGCGCCAGCAGCCGCGACAGAAGCAATCAGCCCCAGCATTTT
TRBV7-3	.	TRBJ1-1	13	.	CASSLRGNTEAFF	TGTGCCAGCAGCTTAAGAGGGAACACTGAAGCTTTCTTT
TRBV7-6	TRBD1	TRBJ1-2	15	.	CASSSRQGEPYGYTF	TGTGCCAGCAGCTCGCGACAGGGGGAGCCCTATGGCTACACCTTC
TRBV11-2	TRBD1	TRBJ1-1	15	once	CASRFPGGANTEAFF	TGTGCCAGCAGGTTCCCAGGGGGCGCGAACACTGAAGCTTTCTTT
TRBV19	.	TRBJ1-5	14	.	CASRVIQENQPQHF	TGTGCCAGTAGGGTCATACAGGAGAATCAGCCCCAGCATTTT
TRBV5-4	.	TRBJ1-4	15	few	CASSPTGGVEGKLFF	TGTGCCAGCAGCCCGACGGGGGGCGTGGAGGGAAAACTGTTTTTT
TRBV7-9	.	TRBJ2-2	15	.	CASSLDAGNTGELFF	TGTGCCAGCAGCTTAGATGCAGGGAACACCGGGGAGCTGTTTTTT
TRBV6-6	.	TRBJ1-3	14	.	CASSYSTRGNTIYF	TGTGCCAGCAGTTACTCGACAAGGGGAAACACCATATATTTT
TRBV19	TRBD1	TRBJ1-4	13	.	CASTTGGWEKLFF	TGTGCCAGTACTACAGGGGGCTGGGAAAAACTGTTTTTT
TRBV5-1	TRBD2	TRBJ2-5	15	.	CASRPTSGGPETQYF	TGCGCCAGCAGGCCGACTAGCGGGGGGCCGGAGACCCAGTACTTC
TRBV7-2	TRBD1	TRBJ1-2	15	.	CASSITGEDLWGYTF	TGTGCCAGCAGCATTACAGGGGAGGATCTATGGGGCTACACCTTC
TRBV2	.	TRBJ1-1	14	.	CASSRTVMNTEAFF	TGTGCCAGCAGCAGGACAGTCATGAACACTGAAGCTTTCTTT